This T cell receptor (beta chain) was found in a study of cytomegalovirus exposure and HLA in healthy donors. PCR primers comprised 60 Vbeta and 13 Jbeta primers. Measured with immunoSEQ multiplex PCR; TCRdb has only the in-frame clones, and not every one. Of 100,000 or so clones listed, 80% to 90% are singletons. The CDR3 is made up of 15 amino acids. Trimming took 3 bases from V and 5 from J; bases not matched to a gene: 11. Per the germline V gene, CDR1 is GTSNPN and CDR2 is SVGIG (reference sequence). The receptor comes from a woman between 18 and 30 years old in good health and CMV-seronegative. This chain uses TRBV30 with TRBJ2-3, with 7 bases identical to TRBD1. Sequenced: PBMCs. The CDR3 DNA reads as TGTGCCTGGAGGGCCAGGGACAGCTTAAAAGATACGCAGTATTTT. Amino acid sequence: CAWRARDSLKDTQYF.